A single sample gave rise to the 26 T cell receptor beta chains below, sequenced in a study of Graves' ophthalmopathy and Graves' hyperthyroidism. CDR3 regions of TCR beta were amplified from RNA transcripts. HTBI primers served in a first-round RT-PCR, which a second-round multiplex PCR followed. TCRdb redid the calling of the multiplex PCR reads with MiXCR, one entry per CDR3 protein. Of some 1.1 million distinct CDR3 sequences in the sample, about two fifths were seen once. Sequenced: peripheral blood or thyroid tissue (not recorded which). The receptors were sampled from an adult man with Graves' hyperthyroidism.

The chain carries TRBV14 and TRBJ1-6; D is unclear. V lost 2 bases to trimming and J lost 2 bases, with 10 bases between them. The CDR3 has 16 residues. Germline V gene lookup returns CDR1 SGHDN and CDR2 FVKESK. The CDR3 region has the DNA TGTGCCAGCAGCCAATACAGTCTCCCCTATAATTCACCCCTCCACTTT. This gives the protein CASSQYSLPYNSPLHF.

In this sample, this clonotype turned up many times. The chain links TRBV4-1 to TRBJ2-5, with a tentative D call TRBD1 (6 bases). V was trimmed by 3 bases and J by 4 bases, leaving 9 bases between them. Germline V gene data show CDR1 as MGHRA and CDR2 as YSYEKL. The CDR3 length is 13 residues. CDR3 coding DNA: TGCGCCAGCAGCCAGGGGGCTAGAGAGACCCAGTACTTC. This gives the protein CASSQGARETQYF.

This clonotype was detected a few times. V is TRBV2 and J is TRBJ2-6, with 11 bases identical to TRBD2. The CDR3 contains 19 residues. The V segment lost 5 bases and the J segment 1 base; nucleotides outside the gene matches: 10. Germline V gene data show CDR1 as SNHLY and CDR2 as FYNNEI. The CDR3 DNA sequence: TGTGCCAGCAGTTACCGGGGACTAGCGGCTGGGTCTGGGGCCAACGTCCTGACTTTC. It is translated as CASSYRGLAAGSGANVLTF.

This clonotype was seen many times. The chain has TRBV29-1 and TRBJ2-7; D is unresolved. Trimming took off 6 bases at V and 6 bases at J, with 12 bases between the two ends. Germline values: CDR1 SQVTM, CDR2 ANQGSEA. There are 11 residues in the CDR3. In DNA, the CDR3 is TGCAGCGTCGCTCCAGGTGCCGAGCAGTACTTC. Residues: CSVAPGAEQYF.

The chain joins TRBV15 to TRBJ1-4; D is possibly TRBD1 (6 bases). V lost 6 bases, J lost 5 bases, and 16 bases lay in between. CDR1 and CDR2 from the germline V gene are LNHNV and YYDKDF (reference sequence). The CDR3 loop spans 15 amino acids. CDR3 sequence reads: CATRRDKGTNEKLFF. CDR3 sequence (DNA): TGTGCCACCAGAAGGGATAAGGGGACAAATGAAAAACTGTTTTTT.

The sample holds many counts of this clonotype. The V gene is TRBV6-6, the J gene TRBJ1-5; D unclear. The ends were cut back, 8 bases at V and 0 bases at J, with 14 bases in the middle. The CDR3 extends over 15 amino acids. Per the germline V gene, CDR1 is MNHNY and CDR2 is SVGAGI (reference sequence). In DNA, the CDR3 is TGTGCCAGCGGATTAAGCGGTTCTAGCAATCAGCCCCAGCATTTT. This encodes CASGLSGSSNQPQHF.

This clonotype was detected many times. The rearrangement uses TRBV19 and TRBJ1-6, with D possibly being TRBD1 (5 bases). Germline values: CDR1 LNHDA, CDR2 SQIVND (reference sequence). The CDR3 length is 14 residues. V dropped 7 bases and J dropped 5 bases, with 12 bases sitting between them. Here the CDR3 DNA reads TGTGCCAGTACCGATCGGGGGGATAATTCACCCCTCCACTTT. This codes for CASTDRGDNSPLHF.

This chain uses TRBV29-1 with TRBJ2-5; 7 positions agree with TRBD2. This CDR3 has 14 amino acids. Germline V lookup: CDR1 SQVTM, CDR2 ANQGSEA. CDR3 in amino acids: CSAFSGLGQETQYF. The CDR3 bases are TGCAGTGCCTTTAGCGGGCTGGGCCAAGAGACCCAGTACTTC.

This clonotype appeared many times. The V call is TRBV7-2, the J call TRBJ2-7; TRBD2 might be the D (6 bases). The V gene's germline CDR1 is SGHTA and CDR2 FQGNSA. V dropped 4 bases and J dropped 1 base, with 17 bases sitting between them. There are 16 residues in the CDR3. The CDR3 region has the DNA TGTGCCAGCAGCTCCGGGGACGGACTACCATCCTACGAGCAGTACTTC. Residues: CASSSGDGLPSYEQYF.

The gene calls are TRBV5-1 and TRBJ2-2; 9 nucleotides align to TRBD2. The germline gives CDR1 SGHRS, CDR2 YFSETQ. V lost 5 bases to trimming and J lost 2 bases; unmatched junction nucleotides: 4. The CDR3 consists of 15 residues. CDR3: CASRTTSGNTGELFF. The CDR3 coding sequence is TGCGCCAGCAGAACGACTAGCGGAAACACCGGGGAGCTGTTTTTT.

This clonotype was counted at least ten times. The CDR3 region has the DNA TGTGCCAGCAGTTTAAACGGGGCTTTCTTT. Protein: CASSLNGAFF. The chain employs TRBV12-3 or TRBV12-4 and TRBJ1-1; D ambiguous. Deletions cut 2 bases from V and 11 bases from J, with 6 bases between. The CDR3 consists of 10 residues.

Details on this clonotype: This may arise from a read error, as a much more abundant clone is one base away. The rearrangement uses TRBV11-2 and TRBJ2-2; TRBD1 matches at 11 bases. The germline V gene has CDR1 SGHAT and CDR2 FQNNGV. This CDR3 has 16 amino acids. The V segment lost 5 bases and the J segment 4 bases; nucleotides outside the gene matches: 6. The CDR3 is CASSARDRGITGELFF. In nucleotides, the CDR3 is TGTGCCAGCAGCGCACGGGACAGGGGGATCACCGGGGAGCTGTTTTTT.

This clonotype was recorded only once. V is TRBV15 and J is TRBJ1-5; 8 nucleotides agree with TRBD1. The V gene's germline CDR1 is LNHNV and CDR2 YYDKDF (reference sequence). The CDR3 loop spans 17 amino acids. V was pared by 0 bases and J by 8 bases, with 12 bases of the junction left unmatched. CDR3 amino acids: CATSREVAGGEVEPQHF. For the CDR3, the DNA is TGTGCCACCAGCAGAGAGGTGGCAGGGGGCGAAGTGGAGCCCCAGCATTTT.

The genes are TRBV2 and TRBJ1-2, with D hard to call. Germline loops: CDR1 SNHLY, CDR2 FYNNEI. This CDR3 contains 12 residues. Between the trimmed V and J ends, which lost 4 bases and 4 bases, there was a span of 7 bases. CDR3 in amino acids: CASSGRTYGYTF. The CDR3 DNA sequence: TGTGCCAGCAGTGGGCGGACCTATGGCTACACCTTC.

This clonotype was observed a few times. This is likely a read error, given that the CDR3 carries no conserved phenylalanine or tryptophan at its end. The limits of the CDR3 on the DNA are not certain, so only TCRdb's listed CDR3 is given. CDR3 sequence reads: CSVDGRGA. The chain links TRBV29-1 to TRBJ2-2; no check of the table's D call, TRBD1, against the DNA was made. The CDR3 sequence runs 8 residues, both termini included. Germline CDR1 and CDR2: SQVTM and ANQGSEA.

This clonotype occurred many times. The J gene is TRBJ1-1, the V gene TRBV29-1; a weak D match, TRBD1 (5 bases). Germline assignment: CDR1 SQVTM and CDR2 ANQGSEA. This CDR3 is 12 amino acids long. Trimming took off 7 bases at V and 5 bases at J, with 14 bases between the two ends. As DNA, the CDR3 is TGCAGCGCGGAGTGGGGGAGGACTGAAGCTTTCTTT. Protein: CSAEWGRTEAFF.

The V and J genes are TRBV14 and TRBJ1-2; no clear D. Between the trimmed V and J ends, which lost 0 bases and 0 bases, there was a span of 14 bases. Germline-derived CDR1 and CDR2 are SGHDN and FVKESK. The CDR3 totals 17 residues. The CDR3 DNA sequence: TGTGCCAGCAGCCAAGAACGCAGGTGGAACACTAACTATGGCTACACCTTC. Its protein is CASSQERRWNTNYGYTF.

The rearrangement uses TRBV28 and TRBJ1-1; D gene unclear. The CDR3 contains 14 residues. The V gene lost 1 base and the J gene lost 1 base, with 7 bases spanning the gap. CDR1 and CDR2 (germline): MDHEN, SYDVKM. The CDR3: CASSLFRTNTEAFF. Here the CDR3 DNA reads TGTGCCAGCAGTTTATTCAGAACGAACACTGAAGCTTTCTTT.

The rearrangement joins TRBV7-2 to TRBJ1-6; 8 bases map to TRBD1. J lost 13 bases, V lost 1 base, and 0 bases had no gene match. CDR1 and CDR2 from the germline V gene are SGHTA and FQGNSA. The CDR3 sequence is 12 residues long. CDR3 sequence: CASSLGDRPLHF. The CDR3 DNA sequence: TGTGCCAGCAGCTTAGGGGACAGGCCCCTCCACTTT. Supplemented by reference TRBV7-2 and TRBJ1-6, the full variable domain reads GAGVSQSPSNKVTEKGKDVELRCDPISGHTALYWYRQSLGQGLEFLIYFQGNSAPDKSGLPSDRFSAERTGGSVSTLTIQRTQQEDSAVYLCASSLGDRPLHFGNGTRLTVT.

V and J are TRBV7-4 and TRBJ2-5; 10 bases agree with TRBD2. In germline, CDR1 is SGHVT, CDR2 SQSDAQ. The J segment lost 14 bases and the V segment lost 4 bases, leaving 7 bases of the junction unmatched. This CDR3 has 12 residues. CDR3: CASSSPSSGRYF. The CDR3 DNA is TGTGCCAGCAGCTCTCCTTCTAGCGGGAGATACTTC.

The sample holds a few counts of this clonotype. The J gene is TRBJ2-5, the V gene TRBV6-5; D is unresolved. Germline loops: CDR1 MNHEY, CDR2 SVGAGI. V was cut by 0 bases and J by 5 bases, with 13 bases left in between. CDR3 size: 15 residues. The CDR3 loop reads CASSYSIRRWETQYF. CDR3 DNA: TGTGCCAGCAGTTACTCGATCCGGCGATGGGAGACCCAGTACTTC.

This clonotype was observed once. This may come from a read error, since a much larger clone is one base off. The chain links TRBV6-5 to TRBJ2-7; 8 positions match TRBD1. There are 13 residues in the CDR3. Germline-derived CDR1 and CDR2 are MNHEY and SVGAGI. J gave up 4 bases and V 10 bases, and 9 bases lay outside the gene matches. CDR3 loop: CATQGAGAYEQYF. DNA of the CDR3: TGTGCCACCCAGGGGGCAGGGGCGTACGAGCAGTACTTC.

The CDR3 spells CASSLGELFYEQYF. The CDR3 DNA sequence: TGTGCCAGCAGCTTAGGAGAACTTTTCTACGAGCAGTACTTC. This chain connects TRBV11-2 to TRBJ2-7; D uncertain. The CDR3 is made up of 14 amino acids. V was clipped by 1 base and J by 3 bases, with 10 bases between them. Germline V gene sequence: CDR1 SGHAT, CDR2 FQNNGV. The whole variable domain, remainder taken from reference TRBV11-2 and TRBJ2-7, is EAGVAQSPRYKIIEKRQSVAFWCNPISGHATLYWYQQILGQGPKLLIQFQNNGVVDDSQLPKDRFSAERLKGVDSTLKIQPAKLEDSAVYLCASSLGELFYEQYFGPGTRLTVT.

This clonotype showed up many times. The gene calls are TRBV10-3 and TRBJ1-3; no reliable D call. The ends were cut back, 1 base at V and 2 bases at J, with 6 bases in the middle. Germline values: CDR1 ENHRY, CDR2 SYGVKD. The CDR3 contains 14 residues. CDR3 nucleotide sequence: TGTGCCATCAGTGAGTTAGGAGCTGGAAACACCATATATTTT. Protein product: CAISELGAGNTIYF.

The J gene is TRBJ2-5, the V gene TRBV20-1, with TRBD2 matching over 7 bases. The CDR3 has 15 residues. Per germline, CDR1 DFQATT and CDR2 SNEGSKA (reference sequence). The trim removed 4 bases at V and 6 bases at J, leaving 14 bases unmatched. This CDR3 reads CSAKEVGGSTKTQYF. The CDR3 DNA follows: TGCAGTGCTAAGGAAGTAGGCGGGAGTACGAAGACCCAGTACTTC.

This clonotype was seen more than once but under ten times. V usage is TRBV7-9 and J usage is TRBJ1-2; D is uncertain. CDR1 is SEHNR and CDR2 is FQNEAQ in the germline V gene (reference sequence). V was trimmed by 0 bases and J by 4 bases, leaving 6 bases between them. CDR3 length: 13 amino acids. The CDR3 coding sequence is TGTGCCAGCAGCTTAGCGATCCCCTATGGCTACACCTTC. Its protein is CASSLAIPYGYTF.